These 24 T cell receptor beta chains originate from one sample sequenced in a study of post-analysis software for immune sequencing data. Antigen specificity for these receptors is unknown. Study observations and caveats: In patients, about 5 TRBV segments were more frequent than in controls, with TRBV5-6, TRBV5-1 and TRBV20-1 among them.

TCR beta cDNA libraries included unique molecular identifiers. TCRdb re-derived calls from the PCR reads in MiXCR, one entry per CDR3 protein. The profile shows some 890,000 distinct CDR3 sequences, around 50% of them singletons. The sample was blood. All receptors derive from a girl aged 10 to 17 with multiple sclerosis.

The genes are TRBV5-1 and TRBJ1-1; D gene unclear. The V gene's germline CDR1 is SGHRS and CDR2 YFSETQ. The CDR3 covers 18 residues. Trimming removed 0 bases from V and 2 bases from J, with 20 bases in between. The DNA for the CDR3 is TGCGCCAGCAGCTTGGGTCGGCAGACCAGAATCCTAAACACTGAAGCTTTCTTT. Translated: CASSLGRQTRILNTEAFF.

The CDR3 loop reads CSASGRGHEQYF. The CDR3 nucleotides are TGCAGTGCTAGTGGCAGGGGCCACGAGCAGTACTTC. The chain links TRBV20-1 to TRBJ2-7; D may be TRBD1 (6 bases). The V gene's germline CDR1 is DFQATT and CDR2 SNEGSKA (reference sequence). Trimming cost V 3 bases and J 5 bases, with 11 bases left between them. This CDR3 contains 12 residues.

This rearrangement joins TRBV2 to TRBJ2-4; D possibly corresponds to TRBD2 (5 bases). Judging by the DNA end, TRBJ2-7 fits better; the J call may be wrong. Germline CDR1 is SNHLY and CDR2 is FYNNEI. The length of the CDR3 is 14 residues. The CDR3, as DNA: TGTGCCAGCAGTCGGTACGGGGAACGCTACGAGCAGTACTTC. It translates to CASSRYGERYEQYF.

To note about this clonotype: A junction boundary mismatches the germline segment, possibly from a read error. CDR3 DNA sequence: TGTGCCAGCAGTTTAGGGGAGAGCTCCTACAGTGAGCAGTTCTTC. Its translation is CASSLGESSYSEQFF. This chain joins TRBV12-3 or TRBV12-4 and TRBJ2-1; D is possibly TRBD2 (5 bases). The CDR3 spans 15 residues.

The chain employs TRBV5-1 and TRBJ2-7; 8 nucleotides match TRBD2. Unmatched junction bases numbered 10, after V lost 4 bases and J lost 7 bases. The CDR3 covers 14 residues. The V gene's germline CDR1 is SGHRS and CDR2 YFSETQ. The CDR3 sequence: CASSPWTSRGEQYF. Written as DNA, the CDR3 is TGCGCCAGCAGCCCTTGGACTAGCCGCGGGGAGCAGTACTTC.

This clonotype was seen a few times. In DNA form, the CDR3 reads TGTGCCAGCAGCTTGAGGGCCCCGAATTCACCCCTCCACTTT. It encodes CASSLRAPNSPLHF. The chain combines TRBV7-8 with TRBJ1-6; D call uncertain. V was shortened by 3 bases and J by 7 bases, with 10 bases between the two germline ends. This CDR3 contains 14 residues. The germline CDR1 and CDR2 sequences are SGHVS and FQNEAQ.

The chain combines TRBV20-1 with TRBJ2-1, with TRBD1 matching 9 bases. The length of the CDR3 is 14 residues. Germline V lookup: CDR1 DFQATT, CDR2 SNEGSKA (reference sequence). V lost 5 bases and J lost 0; bases outside the gene matches: 2. This CDR3 reads CSAGTGSSYNEQFF. The CDR3 nucleotides read TGCAGTGCTGGGACAGGGAGCTCCTACAATGAGCAGTTCTTC.

The genes are TRBV9 and TRBJ2-7; D unresolved. Trimming took off 3 bases at V and 7 bases at J, with 11 bases between the two ends. This CDR3 contains 12 residues. Looked up from germline, CDR1 is SGDLS and CDR2 is YYNGEE. CDR3 amino acids: CASSAHYGEQYF. Here the CDR3 DNA reads TGTGCCAGCAGCGCACACTACGGGGAGCAGTACTTC. The variable domain in full, completed from reference TRBV9 and TRBJ2-7, reads DSGVTQTPKHLITATGQRVTLRCSPRSGDLSVYWYQQSLDQGLQFLIQYYNGEERAKGNILERFSAQQFPDLHSELNLSSLELGDSALYFCASSAHYGEQYFGPGTRLTVT.

This clonotype was found a few times. The rearrangement links TRBV25-1 to TRBJ2-1; tentative D call: TRBD2 (5 bases). V was shortened by 4 bases and J by 1 base, with 20 bases between the two germline ends. The CDR3 totals 18 residues. The germline gives CDR1 MGHDK, CDR2 SYGVNS. In DNA, the CDR3 is TGTGCCAGCAGTGGGTATCTAGAGGGCCTGGGATCCTACAATGAGCAGTTCTTC. Translated: CASSGYLEGLGSYNEQFF.

V gene TRBV12-3 or TRBV12-4 combines with J gene TRBJ1-1; D is unresolved. The length of the CDR3 is 13 residues. V lost 6 bases, J lost 8 bases, and 16 bases lay in between. Here the CDR3 reads CASRGGPRLEAFF. As DNA, the CDR3 is TGTGCCAGCAGGGGTGGACCGCGCCTCGAAGCTTTCTTT.

This clonotype was seen more than once but under ten times. This chain joins TRBV7-3 and TRBJ2-1; 7 bases match TRBD2. V was pared by 5 bases and J by 7 bases, with 11 bases of the junction left unmatched. Germline CDR1 reads SGHTA; CDR2 reads FQGTGA. This CDR3 region has 15 residues. The CDR3 spells CASSPTAGAGNEQFF. CDR3 sequence (DNA): TGTGCCAGCAGCCCCACGGCGGGAGCAGGGAATGAGCAGTTCTTC. Complete variable domain (other parts from reference TRBV7-3 and TRBJ2-1): GAGVSQTPSNKVTEKGKYVELRCDPISGHTALYWYRQSLGQGPEFLIYFQGTGAADDSGLPNDRFFAVRPEGSVSTLKIQRTERGDSAVYLCASSPTAGAGNEQFFGPGTRLTVL.

The chain has TRBV7-2 and TRBJ1-4, with 8 nucleotides matching TRBD1. V was clipped by 2 bases and J by 6 bases; unmatched bases: 5. Germline CDR1 is SGHTA and CDR2 is FQGNSA. The CDR3 consists of 15 residues. CDR3 residues: CASSLMDREYEKLFF. DNA for the CDR3: TGTGCCAGCAGCTTAATGGACAGGGAATATGAAAAACTGTTTTTT.

This clonotype appeared once. The chain links TRBV6-6 to TRBJ1-1; the match to TRBD1 covers 9 bases. V shed 0 bases and J 5 bases; nucleotides not matched to a gene: 4. The length of the CDR3 is 15 residues. Germline V lookup: CDR1 MNHNY, CDR2 SVGAGI (reference sequence). The CDR3 sequence is CASSYSDRGRTEAFF. The CDR3 region has the DNA TGTGCCAGCAGTTACTCCGACAGGGGGAGGACTGAAGCTTTCTTT.

This chain uses TRBV5-1 with TRBJ2-7; the D gene is possibly TRBD2 (5 bases). Per the germline V gene, CDR1 is SGHRS and CDR2 is YFSETQ. V gave up 0 bases and J gave up 5 bases, with 12 bases separating them. The CDR3 is 14 amino acids. This chain's CDR3 is CASSLAGIFNEQYF. CDR3 sequence (DNA): TGCGCCAGCAGCTTGGCCGGGATCTTCAACGAGCAGTACTTC.

This clonotype turned up a few times. V is TRBV29-1 and J is TRBJ1-2; the D is unclear. Germline V CDR1 and CDR2: SQVTM, ANQGSEA. V was shortened by 1 base and J by 3 bases, with 9 bases between the two germline ends. The CDR3 has 13 amino acids. The CDR3 sequence is CSVEGSGHYGYTF. The CDR3 DNA reads TGCAGCGTTGAAGGGTCAGGACACTATGGCTACACCTTC.

The rearrangement links TRBV20-1 to TRBJ2-3; D is ambiguous. The CDR3 has 15 residues. Germline CDR1 DFQATT, CDR2 SNEGSKA (reference sequence). The germline V and J ends were trimmed by 2 bases and 0 bases, with 12 bases remaining between them. The CDR3 loop reads CSARRRVSSTDTQYF. CDR3 in DNA: TGCAGTGCTAGACGGCGAGTCTCTAGCACAGATACGCAGTATTTT.

The chain uses TRBV15 and TRBJ2-7; 7 bases are shared with TRBD2. CDR1 is LNHNV and CDR2 is YYDKDF in the germline V gene (reference sequence). The CDR3 totals 14 residues. The V and J ends lost 6 bases and 0 bases, in that order; junction bases with no gene match: 5. The CDR3 DNA reads TGTGCCACCAGATCGGGAGGACTCTCCTACGAGCAGTACTTC. It yields the protein CATRSGGLSYEQYF.

The chain combines TRBV4-2 with TRBJ2-3; 8 nucleotides agree with TRBD1. The CDR3 is 18 amino acids. Germline V gene lookup returns CDR1 LGHNA and CDR2 YNFKEQ. Unmatched junction bases numbered 11, after V lost 1 base and J lost 2 bases. CDR3 bases: TGTGCCAGCAGCCAAGCGCCCCGTAGGACAGGGAACACAGATACGCAGTATTTT. This encodes CASSQAPRRTGNTDTQYF.

This chain connects TRBV6-1 to TRBJ1-2, with no clear D. The CDR3 has 15 residues. Trimming removed 0 bases at V and 2 bases at J, with 10 bases between. The germline CDR1 and CDR2 sequences are MNHNS and SASEGT. The CDR3 here is CASSEAGGSNYGYTF. The CDR3, as DNA: TGTGCCAGCAGTGAAGCGGGCGGCAGCAACTATGGCTACACCTTC.

This clonotype was recorded at least ten times. J is TRBJ2-7 and V is TRBV29-1; maybe TRBD1 (5 bases). CDR1 is SQVTM, CDR2 ANQGSEA, per germline. CDR3 length: 11 amino acids. V shed 0 bases and J shed 6 bases, with 6 bases lying between them. The CDR3: CSVEEGREQYF. The CDR3 bases are TGCAGCGTTGAAGAGGGGCGCGAGCAGTACTTC.

This chain joins TRBV9 and TRBJ2-1, with TRBD2 matching 15 bases. CDR1 is SGDLS and CDR2 is YYNGEE in the germline V gene. The CDR3 sequence is 16 residues long. V was clipped by 2 bases and J by 7 bases; unmatched bases: 4. Here the CDR3 reads CASSVAGTSGRNEQFF. For the CDR3, the DNA is TGTGCCAGCAGCGTCGCCGGGACTAGCGGGAGGAATGAGCAGTTCTTC. Full variable domain (remainder filled in from reference TRBV9 and TRBJ2-1): DSGVTQTPKHLITATGQRVTLRCSPRSGDLSVYWYQQSLDQGLQFLIQYYNGEERAKGNILERFSAQQFPDLHSELNLSSLELGDSALYFCASSVAGTSGRNEQFFGPGTRLTVL.

This clonotype was recorded a few times. The gene calls are TRBV5-1 and TRBJ2-7; TRBD2 is a possible D gene (5 bases). Trimming left V 0 bases short and J 2 bases short, with 9 bases between. Germline CDR1 reads SGHRS; CDR2 reads YFSETQ. The CDR3 sequence is 14 residues long. DNA for the CDR3: TGCGCCAGCAGCTTGGTCGGGAAGCCCTACGAGCAGTACTTC. The encoded protein is CASSLVGKPYEQYF.

The genes are TRBV12-3 or TRBV12-4 and TRBJ2-1; 9 bases fit TRBD1. After removal of 6 bases from V and 1 base from J, the junction contained 4 bases not matched to a gene. CDR3 length equals 15 residues. The CDR3 region has the DNA TGTGCCAGCAGACTAGGACAGGGGTCCTACAATGAGCAGTTCTTC. Translated, it gives CASRLGQGSYNEQFF.

The gene calls are TRBV7-9 and TRBJ2-7; tentative D call: TRBD1 (6 bases). The CDR3 is made up of 13 amino acids. Trimming removed 4 bases at V and 6 bases at J, with 13 bases between. Germline CDR1 and CDR2: SEHNR and FQNEAQ (reference sequence). CDR3 protein: CASSWDTKREQYF. The DNA of the CDR3 is TGTGCCAGCAGCTGGGACACCAAGCGCGAGCAGTACTTC.